Sequencing of this T cell receptor (beta chain) was carried out in a study of blood T cell repertoires in COVID-19. Study summary: The United States, Italy and Spain were the sources of the acute and convalescent COVID-19 samples. Nucleic acid was either cDNA or gDNA, and it came from T cells, B-cell-depleted T cells, or PBMCs.

The CDR3 is made up of 15 amino acids. Per the germline V gene, CDR1 is LNHDA and CDR2 is SQIVND (reference sequence). Trimming cost V 1 base and J 0 bases, with 7 bases left between them. Original processing methods: It was from reference gene primer amplification that nucleated cell counts were estimated. The protocol was immunoSEQ multiplex PCR, while the TCRdb copy is restricted to in-frame clones and leaves out a portion. V and J calls and clone size are those listed in that table; D and trimming were worked out from the DNA. The data hold some 260,000 clones, with roughly 88% observed a single time.

The rearrangement joins TRBV19 to TRBJ2-1; D uncertain. The sequencing input was peripheral blood. The sequence derives from a man aged 80 or over with acute or convalescent COVID-19. CDR3 sequence (DNA): TGTGCCAGTAGTATAGTAGCTGACTCCTACAATGAGCAGTTCTTC. Its protein is CASSIVADSYNEQFF.